There are many counts of the clone carrying this TCR beta chain. Its antigen remains unknown. This CDR3 is built from 15 residues. Germline V gene data show CDR1 as MNHNY and CDR2 as SVGAGI (reference sequence). The junction had 5 bases not matched to a gene; V was cut back by 2 bases and J by 9 bases. This sample was taken from a study of T cells in Graves' hyperthyroidism and ophthalmopathy. Amplified TCR beta CDR3 regions derived from RNA transcripts. Initially, a first-round RT-PCR of the TCR CDR3 employed the HTBI primer set. TCRdb fed the multiplex PCR reads into MiXCR, producing one record per CDR3 protein. The table has about 500,000 distinct CDR3 sequences, approximately 15% seen once; the top ten hold about a sixth. Subjects aged 18 to 65 presented with newly diagnosed hyperthyroidism of less than 2 months' duration. Pregnant or lactating patients were excluded, as were those with uncontrolled infection or other autoimmune disease.

Study-wide results and limits: In blood, most of the thyroid clonotypes expanded above 0.001 were also present.

The clonotype was recovered from a woman between 18 and 29 years old with Graves' hyperthyroidism. The J gene is TRBJ2-7, the V gene TRBV6-6, with 15 bases aligning to TRBD2. The sequenced sample was blood. DNA for the CDR3: TGTGCCAGCAGTTACGGACTAGCGGGAGGGCCTCGGCAGTACTTC. Translating gives CASSYGLAGGPRQYF.